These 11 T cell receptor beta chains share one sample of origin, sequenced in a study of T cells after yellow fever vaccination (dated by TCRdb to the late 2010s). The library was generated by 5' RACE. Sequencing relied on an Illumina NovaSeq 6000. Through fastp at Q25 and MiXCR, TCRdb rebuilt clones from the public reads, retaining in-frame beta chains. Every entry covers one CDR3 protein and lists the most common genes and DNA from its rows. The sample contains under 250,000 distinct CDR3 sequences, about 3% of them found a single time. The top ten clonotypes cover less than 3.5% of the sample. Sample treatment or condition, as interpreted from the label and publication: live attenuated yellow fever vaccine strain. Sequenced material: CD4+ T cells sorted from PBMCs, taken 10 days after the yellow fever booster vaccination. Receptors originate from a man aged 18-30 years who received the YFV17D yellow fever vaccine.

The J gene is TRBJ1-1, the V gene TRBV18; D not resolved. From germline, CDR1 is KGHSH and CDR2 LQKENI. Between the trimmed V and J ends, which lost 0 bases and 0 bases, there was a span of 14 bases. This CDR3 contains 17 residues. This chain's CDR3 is CASSPPEGGGVNTEAFF. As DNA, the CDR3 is TGTGCCAGCTCACCACCAGAGGGCGGCGGGGTGAACACTGAAGCTTTCTTT.

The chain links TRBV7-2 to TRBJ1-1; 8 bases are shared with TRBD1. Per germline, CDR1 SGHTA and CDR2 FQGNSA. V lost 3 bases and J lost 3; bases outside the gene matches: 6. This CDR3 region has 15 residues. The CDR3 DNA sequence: TGTGCCAGCAGCTTCGCCTCAGGGGGCTACACTGAAGCTTTCTTT. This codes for CASSFASGGYTEAFF.

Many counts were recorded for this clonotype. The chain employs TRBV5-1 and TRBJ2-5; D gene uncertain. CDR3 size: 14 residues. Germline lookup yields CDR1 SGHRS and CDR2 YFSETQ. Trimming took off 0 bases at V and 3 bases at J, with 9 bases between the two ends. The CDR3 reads CASSLGSVEETQYF. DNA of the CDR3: TGCGCCAGCAGCTTGGGTTCGGTGGAAGAGACCCAGTACTTC.

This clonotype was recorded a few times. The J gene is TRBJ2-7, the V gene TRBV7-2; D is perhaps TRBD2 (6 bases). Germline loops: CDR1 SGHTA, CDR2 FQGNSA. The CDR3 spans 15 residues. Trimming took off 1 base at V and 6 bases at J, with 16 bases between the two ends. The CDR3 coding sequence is TGTGCCAGCAGCTTAGTTCCGGGACTGGCTGCCGAGCAGTACTTC. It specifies CASSLVPGLAAEQYF.

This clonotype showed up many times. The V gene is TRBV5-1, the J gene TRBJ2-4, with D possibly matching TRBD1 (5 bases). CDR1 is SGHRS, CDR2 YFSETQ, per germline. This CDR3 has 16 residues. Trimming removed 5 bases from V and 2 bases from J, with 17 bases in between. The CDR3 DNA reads TGCGCCAGCAGTCCTGACAGCTTCCTTTCCAAAAACATTCAGTACTTC. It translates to CASSPDSFLSKNIQYF.

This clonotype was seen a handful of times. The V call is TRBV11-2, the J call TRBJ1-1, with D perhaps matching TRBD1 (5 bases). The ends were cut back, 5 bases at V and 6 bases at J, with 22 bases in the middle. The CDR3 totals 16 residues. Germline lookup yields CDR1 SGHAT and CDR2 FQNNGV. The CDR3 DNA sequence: TGTGCCAGCAGCGACAGTTATTGGGTAATAACGTCTGAAGCTTTCTTT. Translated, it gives CASSDSYWVITSEAFF.

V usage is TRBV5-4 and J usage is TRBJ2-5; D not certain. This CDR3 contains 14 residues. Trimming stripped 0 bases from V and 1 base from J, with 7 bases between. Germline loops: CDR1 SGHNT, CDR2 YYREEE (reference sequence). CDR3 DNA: TGTGCCAGCAGCTTGGATGGATTCCAAGAGACCCAGTACTTC. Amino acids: CASSLDGFQETQYF.

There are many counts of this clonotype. The DNA of the CDR3 is TGTGCCAGCAAGGATAGTAAACTAGCGGGGGCCTCCTACAATGAGCAGTTCTTC. This translates into CASKDSKLAGASYNEQFF. The rearrangement joins TRBV6-2 or TRBV6-3 to TRBJ2-1; 11 positions agree with TRBD2. Germline V gene lookup returns CDR1 MNHEY and CDR2 SVGEGT. This CDR3 contains 18 residues. The junction had 11 bases not matched to a gene; V was cut back by 7 bases and J by 0 bases.

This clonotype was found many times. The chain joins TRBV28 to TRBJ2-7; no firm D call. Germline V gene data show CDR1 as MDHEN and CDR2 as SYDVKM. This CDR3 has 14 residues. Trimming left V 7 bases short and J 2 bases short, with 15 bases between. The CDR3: CASTHADTPYEQYV. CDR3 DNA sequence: TGTGCCAGCACCCACGCAGATACTCCCTACGAGCAGTACGTC.

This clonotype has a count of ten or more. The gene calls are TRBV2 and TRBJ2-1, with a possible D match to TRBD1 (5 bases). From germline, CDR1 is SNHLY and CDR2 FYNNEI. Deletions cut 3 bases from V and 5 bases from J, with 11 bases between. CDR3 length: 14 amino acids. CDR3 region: CASSDRDLNNEQFF. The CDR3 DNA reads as TGTGCCAGCAGTGACAGGGATCTTAACAATGAGCAGTTCTTC.

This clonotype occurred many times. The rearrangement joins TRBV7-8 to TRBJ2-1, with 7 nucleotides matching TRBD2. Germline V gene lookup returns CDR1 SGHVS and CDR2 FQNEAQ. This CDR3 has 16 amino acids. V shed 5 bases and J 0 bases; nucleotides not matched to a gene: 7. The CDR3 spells CASSPELATSYNEQFF. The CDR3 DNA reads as TGTGCCAGCAGCCCCGAACTAGCGACCTCCTACAATGAGCAGTTCTTC.